These 25 T cell receptor beta chains were sequenced from one sample in a study of blood T cell repertoires in COVID-19. Libraries were prepared by immunoSEQ multiplex PCR; TCRdb keeps only in-frame clonotypes and omits some of them. The sample carries over 150,000 clones, approximately 80% recorded once. The sequencing input was peripheral blood. These receptors were obtained from a woman between 55 and 75 years old with acute or convalescent COVID-19.

The V and J genes are TRBV7-6 and TRBJ2-5; 7 bases map to TRBD2. The germline V gene has CDR1 SGHVS and CDR2 FNYEAQ. The CDR3 length is 16 residues. The ends lost 4 bases at V and 1 base at J; junction bases unmatched: 9. The CDR3 reads CASSSPSGTIQETQYF. The CDR3 DNA follows: TGTGCCAGCAGCTCCCCCTCCGGGACTATCCAAGAGACCCAGTACTTC. The full variable domain, with the rest looked up from reference TRBV7-6 and TRBJ2-5, is GAGVSQSPRYKVTKRGQDVALRCDPISGHVSLYWYRQALGQGPEFLTYFNYEAQQDKSGLPNDRFSAERPEGSISTLTIQRTEQRDSAMYRCASSSPSGTIQETQYFGPGTRLLVL.

The V gene is TRBV3-1 (or the pseudogene TRBV3-2), the J gene TRBJ2-5; D possibly corresponds to TRBD1 (6 bases). From germline, CDR1 is LGHDT and CDR2 YNNKEL (reference sequence). This CDR3 is 17 amino acids long. The ends were cut back, 1 base at V and 4 bases at J, with 19 bases in the middle. This CDR3 reads CASSQGDTTRGRETQYF. CDR3 nucleotides: TGTGCCAGCAGCCAAGGGGACACTACTAGGGGTCGAGAGACCCAGTACTTC.

The chain has TRBV7-2 and TRBJ2-3; TRBD2 matches 7 bases. The CDR3 length is 14 residues. V trimming: 8 bases; J trimming: 4 bases; junction bases outside the gene matches: 9. CDR1 and CDR2 (germline): SGHTA, FQGNSA. CDR3 sequence reads: CASERGDLPDTQYF. CDR3 DNA sequence: TGTGCCAGCGAGCGGGGAGACTTGCCAGATACGCAGTATTTT.

V gene TRBV10-3 combines with J gene TRBJ2-7; 7 nucleotides line up with TRBD1. The germline V gene has CDR1 ENHRY and CDR2 SYGVKD. This CDR3 is built from 15 residues. V gave up 3 bases and J gave up 0 bases; unmatched junction bases: 5. In DNA form, the CDR3 reads TGTGCCATCAGTGACGGGGACAGAGCCTCCTACGAGCAGTACTTC. Its protein is CAISDGDRASYEQYF.

This clone was counted only a few times. The J gene is TRBJ1-5, the V gene TRBV10-1; D gene unclear. The CDR3 is 13 residues long. Looked up from germline, CDR1 is WNHNN and CDR2 is SYGVQD (reference sequence). The germline V and J ends were trimmed by 0 bases and 7 bases, with 7 bases remaining between them. DNA of the CDR3: TGCGCCAGCAGTGAGTCTGGAGGGCAGCCCCAGCATTTT. It specifies CASSESGGQPQHF.

The sample holds one count of this clone. The J gene is TRBJ1-2, the V gene TRBV5-1; 8 nucleotides agree with TRBD1. J was trimmed by 8 bases and V by 4 bases; bases with no gene match: 10. This CDR3 contains 14 residues. Germline CDR1 and CDR2: SGHRS and YFSETQ. The CDR3 sequence is CASSQQGDWEGYTF. The CDR3 DNA reads TGCGCCAGCAGCCAACAGGGGGACTGGGAGGGCTACACCTTC.

The chain recombines TRBV30 with TRBJ1-2; TRBD1 might be the D (6 bases). This CDR3 is built from 17 residues. V lost 4 bases, J lost 0 bases, and 21 bases lay in between. Germline CDR1 is GTSNPN and CDR2 is SVGIG (reference sequence). CDR3 loop: CAWNWGLGGTSNYGYTF. CDR3 sequence (DNA): TGTGCCTGGAACTGGGGGCTCGGGGGGACATCTAACTATGGCTACACCTTC.

This chain uses TRBV18 with TRBJ2-5; D is perhaps TRBD1 (5 bases). V was cut by 3 bases and J by 2 bases, with 10 bases left in between. The V gene's germline CDR1 is KGHSH and CDR2 LQKENI. The length of the CDR3 is 14 residues. In DNA, the CDR3 is TGTGCCAGCTCACCTAACTCAGGGCAAGAGACCCAGTACTTC. This codes for CASSPNSGQETQYF.

The V call is TRBV3-1 (or the pseudogene TRBV3-2), the J call TRBJ2-5; 7 bases align to TRBD1. The CDR3 length is 16 residues. V lost 3 bases, J lost 5 bases, and 12 bases stayed unmatched. Germline CDR1 and CDR2: LGHDT and YNNKEL (reference sequence). The CDR3 DNA reads TGTGCCAGCAGCCATTCATCGGACAGGCCATTCGAGACCCAGTACTTC. This sequence encodes CASSHSSDRPFETQYF.

This rearrangement joins TRBV12-3 or TRBV12-4 to TRBJ1-1; D is uncertain. The V end lost 8 bases, the J end lost 2 bases, and 9 bases lay between the germline ends. The CDR3 has 12 residues. CDR3 residues: CASRGPNTEAFF. CDR3 nucleotides: TGTGCCAGCCGAGGGCCTAACACTGAAGCTTTCTTT.

Remarks on this clone: A junction end diverges from the germline sequence, so it may reflect a read error. The chain uses TRBV3-1 (or the pseudogene TRBV3-2) and TRBJ2-3; TRBD1 matches at 12 bases. Germline CDR1 LGHDT, CDR2 YNNKEL (reference sequence). The CDR3 has 15 amino acids. The CDR3 spells CASSRPGQGAETQYF. The DNA of the CDR3 is TGTGCCAGCAGCCGGCCGGGACAGGGGGCAGAAACGCAGTATTTT.

This clone was counted once. The gene calls are TRBV5-1 and TRBJ1-5; D gene ambiguous. In germline, CDR1 is SGHRS, CDR2 YFSETQ. CDR3 length: 14 amino acids. V gave up 4 bases and J gave up 4 bases, with 12 bases separating them. DNA of the CDR3: TGCGCCAGCAGCCGGGCGGGGATTAATCAGCCCCAGCATTTT. Translating it yields CASSRAGINQPQHF.

This clone has a single count. The chain combines TRBV28 with TRBJ1-2; possible D gene TRBD1, 5 bases. The CDR3 runs 15 residues. Germline V gives CDR1 MDHEN, CDR2 SYDVKM. V shed 7 bases and J shed 6 bases, with 21 bases lying between them. The CDR3 region has the DNA TGTGCCAGCATCCTAAACCCCCCCAGGGCAGATGGCTACACCTTC. Residues: CASILNPPRADGYTF.

The chain uses TRBV5-6 and TRBJ1-2; D gene unclear. The length of the CDR3 is 14 residues. The germline gives CDR1 SGHDT, CDR2 YYEEEE. V was pared by 0 bases and J by 4 bases, with 10 bases between. This CDR3 reads CASSLGSGGYGYTF. The CDR3 DNA is TGTGCCAGCAGCTTGGGGTCAGGTGGCTATGGCTACACCTTC.

The chain links TRBV6-6 to TRBJ1-1; 8 bases are a match to TRBD1. J lost 8 bases, V lost 5 bases, and 7 bases had no gene match. Germline V gene data show CDR1 as MNHNY and CDR2 as SVGAGI (reference sequence). The CDR3 sequence is 13 residues long. The CDR3 sequence is CASSTQQGGEAFF. For the CDR3, the DNA is TGTGCCAGCAGTACACAACAGGGGGGGGAAGCTTTCTTT.

The rearrangement uses TRBV20-1 and TRBJ2-2, with 7 nucleotides matching TRBD2. The CDR3 is 14 residues long. The germline V gene encodes CDR1 DFQATT and CDR2 SNEGSKA (reference sequence). V trimming: 3 bases; J trimming: 4 bases; junction bases outside the gene matches: 5. CDR3 residues: CSASNRGGTGELFF. The DNA of the CDR3 is TGCAGTGCTAGTAACCGCGGGGGCACCGGGGAGCTGTTTTTT.

This clone occurred a few times. V gene TRBV9 combines with J gene TRBJ2-7; a weak D match, TRBD1 (7 bases). The CDR3 contains 17 residues. The germline V gene has CDR1 SGDLS and CDR2 YYNGEE. The V and J ends lost 3 bases and 1 base respectively, with 20 bases between them. DNA of the CDR3: TGTGCCAGCAGCGCCAGCATATCAGGGGGGACTTCCTACGAGCAGTACTTC. This sequence encodes CASSASISGGTSYEQYF.

CDR3 in amino acids: CASSLVGTAPVDEQFF. CDR3 coding DNA: TGTGCCAGCAGCTTAGTGGGGACAGCCCCCGTCGATGAGCAGTTCTTC. This chain connects TRBV7-6 to TRBJ2-1; 7 positions match TRBD1. Germline CDR1 reads SGHVS; CDR2 reads FNYEAQ. This CDR3 comprises 16 residues. Unmatched junction bases numbered 11, after V lost 1 base and J lost 8 bases.

CDR3 protein: CASSYPAGYQETQYF. CDR3 sequence (DNA): TGCGCCAGCAGCTACCCCGCCGGGTACCAAGAGACCCAGTACTTC. The rearrangement joins TRBV5-1 to TRBJ2-5; no clear D gene. The CDR3 contains 15 residues. Trimming cost V 3 bases and J 0 bases, with 12 bases left between them. CDR1 and CDR2 from the germline V gene are SGHRS and YFSETQ. Together with reference TRBV5-1 and TRBJ2-5, the CDR3 gives the full variable domain: KAGVTQTPRYLIKTRGQQVTLSCSPISGHRSVSWYQQTPGQGLQFLFEYFSETQRNKGNFPGRFSGRQFSNSRSEMNVSTLELGDSALYLCASSYPAGYQETQYFGPGTRLLVL.

J is TRBJ1-5 and V is TRBV6-6; 9 positions agree with TRBD1. The germline V gene encodes CDR1 MNHNY and CDR2 SVGAGI (reference sequence). The CDR3 runs to 15 residues. The V segment lost 6 bases and the J segment 2 bases; nucleotides outside the gene matches: 5. The CDR3 protein is CASRVRQGGNQPQHF. The CDR3 DNA reads as TGTGCCAGCAGAGTCAGACAGGGGGGCAATCAGCCCCAGCATTTT.

The V and J genes are TRBV3-1 (or the pseudogene TRBV3-2) and TRBJ1-5; possibly TRBD1 for D (6 bases). V gave up 2 bases and J gave up 1 base, with 12 bases separating them. The CDR3 is 16 residues long. Per germline, CDR1 LGHDT and CDR2 YNNKEL (reference sequence). As DNA, the CDR3 is TGTGCCAGCAGCCAAAATACAGGGCCAAGCAATCAGCCCCAGCATTTT. Residues: CASSQNTGPSNQPQHF.

This clone was seen a single time. The genes are TRBV6-5 and TRBJ1-3; perhaps TRBD1 as D (6 bases). Trimming stripped 2 bases from V and 4 bases from J, with 9 bases between. The CDR3 spans 14 residues. Germline V CDR1 and CDR2: MNHEY, SVGAGI. The CDR3, as DNA: TGTGCCAGCAGTTACGGGGGCCACGGAAACACCATATATTTT. The encoded protein is CASSYGGHGNTIYF.

On this clone itself: With a much larger clone just one base away, this may be a read error. This chain joins TRBV11-2 and TRBJ1-2; TRBD1 agrees at 7 bases. Germline V gene data show CDR1 as SGHAT and CDR2 as FQNNGV. CDR3 length: 13 amino acids. V shed 5 bases and J 4 bases; nucleotides not matched to a gene: 4. CDR3 protein: CASSPGTAYGYTF. The CDR3, as DNA: TGTGCCAGCAGCCCCGGGACAGCCTATGGCTACACCTTC.

This clone was picked up a small number of times. V usage is TRBV9 and J usage is TRBJ2-1; tentative D call: TRBD1 (6 bases). CDR1 and CDR2 (germline): SGDLS, YYNGEE. The V end was cut by 1 base, the J end by 9 bases, with 14 bases between. This CDR3 has 14 residues. CDR3 nucleotide sequence: TGTGCCAGCAGCGTACAGGCAGGGGCGGGTGAGCAGTTCTTC. This sequence encodes CASSVQAGAGEQFF.

Turning to this clone: The sample carries other DNA sequences with the same CDR3. The chain employs TRBV6-5 and TRBJ1-1; D is unclear. Germline lookup yields CDR1 MNHEY and CDR2 SVGAGI. Trimming left V 0 bases short and J 1 base short, with 3 bases between. CDR3 length: 13 amino acids. CDR3 sequence (DNA): TGTGCCAGCAGTTACTCCCGGAACACTGAAGCTTTCTTT. It specifies CASSYSRNTEAFF.